A single T cell receptor (beta chain) is shown here with its context. Its antigen is not identified. Bulk tumor gDNA, around 630 ng per sample, served as the TCR template. Every primary tumor yielded several biopsies, spaced far apart, that were taken during surgery. Those enrolled were patients newly diagnosed with untreated non-small cell lung cancer and undergoing curative surgery. Individuals who provided samples were patients with newly diagnosed non-small cell lung cancer who were having surgery with curative intent. Multiplex PCR was performed with 32 V and 13 J primers, and it amplified TCR beta CDR3. TCRdb processed the multiplex PCR reads anew with MiXCR; each CDR3 protein has one entry. The sample contains thousands of distinct CDR3 sequences, roughly 27% of which appear only once. The sample is drawn from a study of immune heterogeneity within non-small cell lung tumors. Overall study findings and caveats: Different tumor locations in one patient shared dominant CDR3 beta clonotypes yet harbored unique high-frequency clones. The repertoire of each individual patient held high-frequency T-cell receptor beta clonotypes that were largely distinct from those of other patients. Local tumor mutational burden showed a correlation with local T-cell clonality that was moderate but significant (R approximately 0.35).

The CDR3 covers 14 residues. V lost 3 bases and J 0 bases, leaving 6 bases between the germline ends. Germline V gene sequence: CDR1 LNHDA, CDR2 SQIVND (reference sequence). Specimen: lung tumor tissue. The receptor was derived from a man between 60 and 75 years old with non-small cell lung cancer. This chain joins TRBV19 and TRBJ1-3; D gene unclear. The CDR3 loop is CASSMVLSGNTIYF. In nucleotides, the CDR3 is TGTGCCAGTAGTATGGTCCTCTCTGGAAACACCATATATTTT.